What follows are 14 T cell receptor beta chains derived from one specimen sequenced in a study of lung T cells in sarcoidosis with Löfgren's syndrome. TCRdb fed the reads into MiXCR, producing one record per CDR3 protein. Of around 60,000 distinct CDR3 sequences detected, 21% appear once; the ten largest clones hold approximately 2.4%. Material for sequencing was CD4+ T cells from PBMCs. All receptors come from a human donor with sarcoidosis (Löfgren's syndrome or another form), or a control subject (not recorded which).

With respect to this clonotype: A much larger clone is a single base away; this may be a read error. The V call is TRBV7-9, the J call TRBJ2-1, with unresolved D. V lost 4 bases, J lost 8 bases, and 9 bases lay in between. The CDR3 is 12 amino acids. Germline V gene sequence: CDR1 SEHNR, CDR2 FQNEAQ (reference sequence). In DNA, the CDR3 is TGTGCCAGCAGCTGGGTCCCGGATGAGCAGTTCTTC. This gives the protein CASSWVPDEQFF.

This clonotype was picked up a small number of times. The chain joins TRBV5-1 to TRBJ2-5, with 10 nucleotides matching TRBD2. CDR3 size: 13 residues. Trimming cost V 7 bases and J 3 bases; bases outside gene matches: 3. Germline values: CDR1 SGHRS, CDR2 YFSETQ. DNA for the CDR3: TGCGCCAGCGGGACTAGCGTAGAAGAGACCCAGTACTTC. Its protein product is CASGTSVEETQYF.

This clonotype was recorded many times. CDR3 sequence: CASSERRRLRVEQFF. For the CDR3, the DNA is TGTGCCAGCAGTGAAAGGAGGCGACTCCGAGTTGAGCAGTTCTTC. V gene TRBV6-1 combines with J gene TRBJ2-1, with a tentative D call TRBD2 (5 bases). The CDR3 is 15 residues long. In germline, CDR1 is MNHNS, CDR2 SASEGT. V lost 2 bases, J lost 9 bases, and 17 bases lay in between.

This clonotype was observed at least ten times. CDR3 in DNA: TGTGCCAGCAGCCGCCTACAGGTAGCGAACACTGAAGCTTTCTTT. This sequence encodes CASSRLQVANTEAFF. The chain is built from TRBV6-1 and TRBJ1-1, with a possible D match to TRBD1 (5 bases). V was shortened by 6 bases and J by 1 base, with 15 bases between the two germline ends. Per germline, CDR1 MNHNS and CDR2 SASEGT. CDR3 length: 15 residues.

Of note for this clonotype: The germline gene is not matched at one end of the junction; a read error may be the cause. The chain combines TRBV7-8 with TRBJ1-5; 8 positions agree with TRBD1. This CDR3 has 17 residues. CDR1 and CDR2 (germline): SGHVS, FQNEAQ. The DNA of the CDR3 is TGTGCCAGCAGCCTACGGGACAGGCCCAATAGCAGTCAGCCCCAGCATTTT. Residues: CASSLRDRPNSSQPQHF. Full variable domain (outside the CDR3, taken from reference TRBV7-8 and TRBJ1-5): GAGVSQSPRYKVAKRGQDVALRCDPISGHVSLFWYQQALGQGPEFLTYFQNEAQLDKSGLPSDRFFAERPEGSVSTLKIQRTQQEDSAVYLCASSLRDRPNSSQPQHFGDGTRLSIL.

This clonotype was observed at least ten times. The chain carries TRBV6-2 or TRBV6-3 and TRBJ1-1; TRBD1 is a possible D gene (6 bases). The V gene lost 4 bases and the J gene lost 3 bases, with 9 bases spanning the gap. Germline lookup yields CDR1 MNHEY and CDR2 SVGEGT. The CDR3 has 13 amino acids. CDR3 protein: CASSLQGYTEAFF. In nucleotides, the CDR3 is TGTGCCAGCAGTTTGCAGGGGTACACTGAAGCTTTCTTT.

J is TRBJ1-1 and V is TRBV5-1; 8 nucleotides match TRBD1. CDR1 is SGHRS and CDR2 is YFSETQ in the germline V gene. The length of the CDR3 is 15 residues. Trimming at V came to 3 bases and at J to 3 bases, leaving 7 bases not matched to a gene. In nucleotides, the CDR3 is TGCGCCAGCAGCTCCGGACAGGGTGGGTACACTGAAGCTTTCTTT. Translating gives CASSSGQGGYTEAFF.

With regard to this clonotype: Given a much more abundant clone one base away, this may be a read error. This sequence joins TRBV19 and TRBJ2-7, with 12 bases matching TRBD2. The germline V gene has CDR1 LNHDA and CDR2 SQIVND (reference sequence). The CDR3 length is 14 residues. CDR3 loop: CVSRRTSGEYEQYF. DNA for the CDR3: TGTGTCAGTAGGAGGACTAGCGGGGAATACGAGCAGTACTTC.

As regards this clonotype: A read error may be the cause here, since a much bigger clone is one base away. This rearrangement joins TRBV27 to TRBJ1-5, with D unclear. This CDR3 contains 13 residues. The germline V gene has CDR1 MNHEY and CDR2 SMNVEV (reference sequence). The CDR3 nucleotides read TGTGCCAGCAGTCCCTGGGGTGGTGAGCCCCCGCATTTT. As protein: CASSPWGGEPPHF.

The chain has TRBV5-6 and TRBJ2-3, with 11 bases identical to TRBD1. The CDR3 totals 17 residues. Germline V gene data show CDR1 as SGHDT and CDR2 as YYEEEE. The trim removed 2 bases at V and 0 bases at J, leaving 5 bases unmatched. The CDR3 DNA is TGTGCCAGCAGCTTTTGGACAGGGGGCCGTAGCACAGATACGCAGTATTTT. Encoded protein: CASSFWTGGRSTDTQYF.

This clonotype has more than one count but fewer than ten. The gene calls are TRBV19 and TRBJ1-5, with D perhaps matching TRBD1 (5 bases). Deletions cut 3 bases from V and 0 bases from J, with 12 bases between. From germline, CDR1 is LNHDA and CDR2 SQIVND (reference sequence). The CDR3 contains 16 residues. The CDR3, as DNA: TGTGCCAGTAGTATTCGGGGGTCGGATAGCAATCAGCCCCAGCATTTT. It codes for CASSIRGSDSNQPQHF.

This clonotype was detected a few times. The CDR3 here is CASSPYEGSTEAFF. The CDR3 nucleotides are TGTGCCAGCTCACCATACGAAGGTAGCACTGAAGCTTTCTTT. The gene calls are TRBV18 and TRBJ1-1; D is uncertain. The germline gives CDR1 KGHSH, CDR2 LQKENI. The CDR3 runs 14 residues. Trimming took 2 bases from V and 4 from J, leaving 11 bases between them.

The J gene is TRBJ1-5, the V gene TRBV12-3 or TRBV12-4; D gene ambiguous. The CDR3 contains 16 residues. Trimming shortened V by 6 bases and J by 3 bases, and 18 bases separated the two germline ends. The CDR3 spells CASSPSWQLNNQPQHF. For the CDR3, the DNA is TGTGCCAGCAGCCCGTCGTGGCAGCTAAACAATCAGCCCCAGCATTTT.

Notes on this clonotype: One junction end does not reproduce the germline sequence, and a read error may be involved. The V gene is TRBV3-1, the J gene TRBJ2-1, with 7 bases fitting TRBD1. This CDR3 spans 13 amino acids. Germline V gives CDR1 LGHDT, CDR2 YNNKEL (reference sequence). The CDR3 protein is CACSWDSYNEQFF. CDR3 DNA: TGTGCCTGCAGCTGGGACAGCTACAATGAGCAGTTCTTC.